The 19 T cell receptor beta chains reported below all come from one sample, sequenced in a study of blood T cell repertoires in COVID-19. Assay used: immunoSEQ multiplex PCR; TCRdb lists only in-frame clones, some missing. The sample yields about 220,000 clones, 84% seen once. The sample consisted of peripheral blood. The receptors come from a man in his forties or fifties with active or convalescent COVID-19.

This clone was seen just once. The chain employs TRBV2 and TRBJ2-3; TRBD1 matches at 10 bases. Per germline, CDR1 SNHLY and CDR2 FYNNEI. This CDR3 is 13 amino acids long. The ends lost 9 bases at V and 6 bases at J; junction bases unmatched: 6. The CDR3 region is CASTRTGGDTQYF. DNA for the CDR3: TGTGCCAGTACCCGGACAGGGGGGGATACGCAGTATTTT.

This clone came up a few times. The chain couples TRBV29-1 to TRBJ1-5, with D possibly TRBD1 on 6 matching bases. V was clipped by 3 bases and J by 0 bases, with 12 bases between them. The CDR3 has 15 residues. Germline CDR1 and CDR2: SQVTM and ANQGSEA. CDR3 amino acids: CSVDRGQYSNQPQHF. The CDR3 DNA sequence: TGCAGCGTTGATCGTGGACAGTATAGCAATCAGCCCCAGCATTTT.

The V gene is TRBV5-1, the J gene TRBJ1-4; TRBD1 is a possible D gene (5 bases). Trimming left V 5 bases short and J 8 bases short, with 28 bases between. CDR3 length: 18 amino acids. Looked up from germline, CDR1 is SGHRS and CDR2 is YFSETQ. The CDR3 DNA reads as TGCGCCAGCAGTAGAGTGGTGAATGTGGACATACGAAGGGAAAAACTGTTTTTT. Residues: CASSRVVNVDIRREKLFF.

The V and J genes are TRBV11-2 and TRBJ1-1; D might be TRBD1 (6 bases). Trimming took off 5 bases at V and 10 bases at J, with 14 bases between the two ends. Germline values: CDR1 SGHAT, CDR2 FQNNGV. The CDR3 consists of 12 residues. The CDR3 region is CASSPIQGLAFF. As DNA, the CDR3 is TGTGCCAGCAGCCCAATCCAGGGGTTAGCTTTCTTT.

This clone showed up just a few times. This chain uses TRBV18 with TRBJ1-1; weak D call: TRBD1 (6 bases). CDR3 size: 16 residues. The V gene lost 1 base and the J gene lost 5 bases, with 17 bases spanning the gap. Germline V gives CDR1 KGHSH, CDR2 LQKENI. CDR3 sequence reads: CASSPLSDSRGTEAFF. The CDR3 coding sequence is TGTGCCAGCTCACCACTTTCGGACAGCCGGGGAACTGAAGCTTTCTTT.

The V call is TRBV12-2, the J call TRBJ2-3; the D call of TRBD1 is as the table states it, not checked on the DNA. TRBV12-2 counts as a pseudogene. The CDR3 is made up of 18 amino acids. CDR3 bases: TGTGCAAGTCGCTATCCCCGGGACAAGAGGTGTTGGACAGATACGCAGTATTTT. Amino acids: CASRYPRDKRCWTDTQYF.

This clone has just one count. V is TRBV14 and J is TRBJ2-7; tentative D call: TRBD1 (6 bases). The CDR3 has 12 residues. Germline V lookup: CDR1 SGHDN, CDR2 FVKESK. V lost 5 bases to trimming and J lost 7 bases, with 12 bases between them. The CDR3 sequence: CASSRDNWEQYF. For the CDR3, the DNA is TGTGCCAGCAGCAGGGACAACTGGGAGCAGTACTTC.

The chain is built from TRBV4-1 and TRBJ1-4; D ambiguous. Trimming removed 4 bases at V and 8 bases at J, with 8 bases between. This CDR3 has 12 amino acids. Germline assignment: CDR1 MGHRA and CDR2 YSYEKL. CDR3 bases: TGCGCCAGCAGCCTGGCGGGAGAAAAACTGTTTTTT. It codes for CASSLAGEKLFF.

The V gene is TRBV7-3, the J gene TRBJ2-5; 12 bases are a match to TRBD2. The V segment lost 5 bases and the J segment 4 bases; nucleotides outside the gene matches: 8. This CDR3 is 16 amino acids long. The V gene's germline CDR1 is SGHTA and CDR2 FQGTGA. CDR3 amino acids: CASSNQGLAGRETQYF. The CDR3 nucleotides read TGTGCCAGCAGCAACCAAGGACTAGCGGGAAGAGAGACCCAGTACTTC. Together with reference TRBV7-3 and TRBJ2-5, the CDR3 gives the full variable domain: GAGVSQTPSNKVTEKGKYVELRCDPISGHTALYWYRQSLGQGPEFLIYFQGTGAADDSGLPNDRFFAVRPEGSVSTLKIQRTERGDSAVYLCASSNQGLAGRETQYFGPGTRLLVL.

In regard to this clone: The junction does not match germline at one end; this may be a read error. The chain links TRBV7-7 to TRBJ2-3; 11 positions match TRBD2. The CDR3 runs 16 residues. The germline V gene has CDR1 SSHAT and CDR2 FNYEAQ (reference sequence). The CDR3 DNA is TGTGCTAGCAGCTTACTAGCGGGGGACCTCACAGATACGCAGTATTTT. Amino acids: CASSLLAGDLTDTQYF.

The CDR3 here is CASSPYTGVGTQYF. CDR3 nucleotides: TGTGCCAGCAGCCCCTACACAGGGGTTGGGACCCAGTACTTC. This chain links TRBV7-9 with TRBJ2-5, with TRBD1 matching 7 bases. J gave up 7 bases and V 5 bases, and 10 bases lay outside the gene matches. Germline V gene sequence: CDR1 SEHNR, CDR2 FQNEAQ (reference sequence). The CDR3 spans 14 residues.

V is TRBV7-8 and J is TRBJ2-7, with D possibly TRBD1 on 5 matching bases. Between the trimmed V and J ends, which lost 1 base and 2 bases, there was a span of 12 bases. The CDR3 is made up of 15 amino acids. Germline V CDR1 and CDR2: SGHVS, FQNEAQ. The CDR3 region is CASSLVGRIPYEQYF. CDR3 DNA sequence: TGTGCCAGCAGCTTAGTGGGGCGGATTCCCTACGAGCAGTACTTC.

CDR3 residues: CASNNRAGREAFF. The CDR3 DNA sequence: TGTGCCAGCAACAATAGGGCAGGGAGGGAAGCTTTCTTT. This chain links TRBV12-3 or TRBV12-4 with TRBJ1-1; possible D gene TRBD1, 5 bases. The CDR3 totals 13 residues. The V and J ends lost 7 bases and 8 bases respectively, with 17 bases between them.

V and J are TRBV11-2 and TRBJ2-7; tentative D call: TRBD2 (5 bases). The CDR3 is 14 amino acids. Per the germline V gene, CDR1 is SGHAT and CDR2 is FQNNGV. Trimming stripped 4 bases from V and 5 bases from J, with 15 bases between. CDR3 amino acids: CASSSSLGQNEQYF. CDR3 in DNA: TGTGCCAGCAGCTCATCACTAGGGCAGAACGAGCAGTACTTC.

The table lists this clone with a count of one. The J gene is TRBJ1-3, the V gene TRBV28; no reliable D call. The germline V gene encodes CDR1 MDHEN and CDR2 SYDVKM. The V gene lost 10 bases and the J gene lost 0 bases, with 7 bases spanning the gap. The CDR3 runs to 12 residues. CDR3 loop: CAIGDSGNTIYF. In DNA form, the CDR3 reads TGTGCCATCGGGGACTCTGGAAACACCATATATTTT.

CDR3 loop: CSVKIMGSTYNEQFF. In DNA form, the CDR3 reads TGCAGCGTTAAGATTATGGGCTCGACCTACAATGAGCAGTTCTTC. V is TRBV29-1 and J is TRBJ2-1; D not resolved. Germline CDR1 and CDR2: SQVTM and ANQGSEA. V shed 5 bases and J shed 2 bases, with 16 bases lying between them. This CDR3 is built from 15 residues.

The CDR3 reads CASSLTGAPDSPLHF. The CDR3, as DNA: TGTGCCAGCAGCCTGACAGGGGCCCCAGATTCACCCCTCCACTTT. The chain links TRBV9 to TRBJ1-6; 8 bases align to TRBD1. Germline V gives CDR1 SGDLS, CDR2 YYNGEE. CDR3 length equals 15 residues. V gave up 4 bases and J gave up 8 bases; unmatched junction bases: 8.

The V and J genes are TRBV5-4 and TRBJ2-4; D gene unclear. The CDR3 extends over 13 amino acids. The V gene's germline CDR1 is SGHNT and CDR2 YYREEE (reference sequence). V gave up 0 bases and J gave up 5 bases, with 6 bases separating them. CDR3 nucleotide sequence: TGTGCCAGCAGCTTGGGAGTGGAAAACATTCAGTACTTC. Protein sequence: CASSLGVENIQYF.

The chain is built from TRBV7-6 and TRBJ2-1; TRBD2 agrees at 12 bases. The CDR3 runs 19 residues. The germline V gene encodes CDR1 SGHVS and CDR2 FNYEAQ. Trimming at V came to 1 base and at J to 1 base, leaving 8 bases not matched to a gene. The CDR3 spells CASSLGHLAGGPSYNEQFF. The CDR3, as DNA: TGTGCCAGCAGCTTAGGTCATCTAGCGGGGGGGCCATCCTACAATGAGCAGTTCTTC.